This T cell receptor beta chain was identified in a study of T-cell memory formation after mild COVID-19. Across the whole study: Clustering of TCRs was largely donor specific.

Whole-study findings and limits: Later expanders leaned CD4+, whereas day 15 to 85 contracting clones were balanced CD4/CD8.

Comment on this clonotype: Its antigen remains unidentified.

Constant-segment primers served in 5'RACE that generated TCR alpha and TCR beta cDNA libraries bearing sample barcodes and UMIs. Each CDR3 protein gets one entry after TCRdb re-called the 5' RACE reads with MiXCR. The sample contains about 350,000 distinct CDR3 sequences, approximately 14% of which appear only once. From germline, CDR1 is DFQATT and CDR2 SNEGSKA (reference sequence). V lost 0 bases and J 4 bases, leaving 5 bases between the germline ends. The CDR3 length is 12 residues. The sequenced sample was PBMCs or a T cell subset sorted from them (not recorded which). The receptor was isolated from a man aged 18 to 29 who had mild COVID-19 (a few samples of this study predate the infection). Cell type and time point are not known. The V call is TRBV20-1, the J call TRBJ2-3; D ambiguous. In DNA form, the CDR3 reads TGCAGTGCTAGAGATCTATCAGATACGCAGTATTTT. Translating gives CSARDLSDTQYF.